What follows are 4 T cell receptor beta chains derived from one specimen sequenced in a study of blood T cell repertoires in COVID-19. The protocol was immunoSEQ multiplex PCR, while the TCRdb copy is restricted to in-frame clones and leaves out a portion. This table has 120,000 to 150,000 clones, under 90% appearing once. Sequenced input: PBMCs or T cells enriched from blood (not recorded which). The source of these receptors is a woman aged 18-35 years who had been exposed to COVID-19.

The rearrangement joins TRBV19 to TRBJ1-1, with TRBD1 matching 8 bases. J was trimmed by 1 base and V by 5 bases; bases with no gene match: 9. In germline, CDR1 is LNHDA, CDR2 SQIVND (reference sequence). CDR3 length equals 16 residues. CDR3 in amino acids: CASSDRGASRNTEAFF. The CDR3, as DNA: TGTGCCAGTAGTGACAGGGGAGCCTCACGGAACACTGAAGCTTTCTTT.

Here the CDR3 reads CASSLGSGGVRFF. The DNA for the CDR3 is TGCGCCAGCAGCTTGGGGTCGGGCGGGGTACGGTTCTTC. The genes are TRBV5-1 and TRBJ2-1, with D perhaps matching TRBD2 (6 bases). This CDR3 spans 13 amino acids. With 0 bases removed from V and 15 bases from J, the gap between germline ends came to 16 bases. The germline V gene has CDR1 SGHRS and CDR2 YFSETQ.

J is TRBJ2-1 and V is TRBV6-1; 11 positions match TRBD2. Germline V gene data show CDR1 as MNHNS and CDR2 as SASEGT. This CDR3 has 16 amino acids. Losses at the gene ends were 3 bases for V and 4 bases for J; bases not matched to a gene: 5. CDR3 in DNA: TGTGCCAGCAGTGAGTTAGCGGGAGGGCTTTACAATGAGCAGTTCTTC. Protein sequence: CASSELAGGLYNEQFF.

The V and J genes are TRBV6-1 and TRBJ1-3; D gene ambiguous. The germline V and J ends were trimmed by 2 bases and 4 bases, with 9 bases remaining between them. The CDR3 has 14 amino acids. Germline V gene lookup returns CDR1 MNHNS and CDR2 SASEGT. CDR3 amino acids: CASSERGSGNTIYF. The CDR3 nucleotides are TGTGCCAGCAGTGAAAGAGGGTCCGGAAACACCATATATTTT.